The 15 T cell receptor beta chains given below trace back to one sample, sequenced in a study of response to subunit inactivated influenza vaccine. TCRdb reprocessed the RT-PCR reads with MiXCR, giving one entry per CDR3 protein. The sample lists around 530,000 distinct CDR3 sequences, more than 15% occurring once. Sample: CD4+ T cells sorted from PBMCs, taken around 25 months after vaccination. The receptors were gathered from a man between 50 and 69 years old who received an inactivated influenza vaccine.

V gene TRBV18 combines with J gene TRBJ1-1; possibly TRBD1 for D (6 bases). Looked up from germline, CDR1 is KGHSH and CDR2 is LQKENI. CDR3 length: 13 residues. With 6 bases removed from V and 0 bases from J, the gap between germline ends came to 8 bases. The CDR3 loop is CASSDSMNTEAFF. Here the CDR3 DNA reads TGTGCCAGCTCGGACAGCATGAACACTGAAGCTTTCTTT.

This clonotype was picked up a small number of times. The chain is built from TRBV20-1 and TRBJ2-3; D may match TRBD1 or TRBD2 (7 bases each). Germline CDR1 and CDR2: DFQATT and SNEGSKA (reference sequence). CDR3 size: 16 residues. V was cut by 3 bases and J by 2 bases, with 18 bases left in between. CDR3 loop: CSARAGGDPYTDTQYF. CDR3 nucleotides: TGCAGTGCTAGGGCAGGGGGGGACCCCTACACAGATACGCAGTATTTT.

This clonotype was counted a few times. V gene TRBV12-3 or TRBV12-4 combines with J gene TRBJ1-4, with TRBD1 identical over 9 bases. Trimming at V came to 6 bases and at J to 3 bases, leaving 8 bases not matched to a gene. CDR3 size: 16 residues. DNA for the CDR3: TGTGCCAGCAGATTTACAGGGGGCAGCGCTAATGAAAAACTGTTTTTT. It specifies CASRFTGGSANEKLFF.

This clonotype was seen only a few times. V is TRBV11-2 and J is TRBJ2-7; D unresolved. The CDR3 spans 12 residues. V was cut by 6 bases and J by 2 bases, with 8 bases left in between. Per germline, CDR1 SGHAT and CDR2 FQNNGV. CDR3 in amino acids: CASRSQAYEQYF. In DNA, the CDR3 is TGTGCCAGCAGATCTCAAGCCTACGAGCAGTACTTC.

The chain has TRBV9 and TRBJ1-2, with D possibly being TRBD1 (5 bases). The CDR3 totals 16 residues. The germline CDR1 and CDR2 sequences are SGDLS and YYNGEE. V gave up 3 bases and J gave up 2 bases, with 17 bases separating them. In DNA form, the CDR3 reads TGTGCCAGCAGCGCCTACCCTATGACAGCAAACTATGGCTACACCTTC. It yields the protein CASSAYPMTANYGYTF.

The rearrangement joins TRBV2 to TRBJ1-2; TRBD1 matches 8 bases. CDR3 length equals 13 residues. The germline CDR1 and CDR2 sequences are SNHLY and FYNNEI. The junction had 3 bases not matched to a gene; V was cut back by 2 bases and J by 7 bases. The CDR3 loop reads CASSEQGAAGYTF. CDR3 DNA sequence: TGTGCCAGCAGTGAACAGGGGGCAGCTGGCTACACCTTC.

The chain couples TRBV20-1 to TRBJ2-7; D uncertain. V gave up 3 bases and J gave up 2 bases, with 11 bases separating them. Germline CDR1 and CDR2: DFQATT and SNEGSKA (reference sequence). This CDR3 contains 13 residues. CDR3 region: CSASDGPTYEQYF. CDR3 coding DNA: TGCAGTGCTAGTGACGGGCCGACCTACGAGCAGTACTTC.

The CDR3, as DNA: TGTGCCAGCAGCCAGGACAGGGGGCTTGGCGAGCAGTACTTC. Its translation: CASSQDRGLGEQYF. J is TRBJ2-7 and V is TRBV7-2; 11 bases match TRBD1. V shed 5 bases and J 6 bases; nucleotides not matched to a gene: 6. CDR1 is SGHTA and CDR2 is FQGNSA in the germline V gene. The CDR3 contains 14 residues.

This clonotype appeared a few times. V and J are TRBV6-1 and TRBJ1-3; D remains ambiguous. Germline-derived CDR1 and CDR2 are MNHNS and SASEGT. This CDR3 contains 14 residues. Between the trimmed V and J ends, which lost 2 bases and 7 bases, there was a span of 12 bases. CDR3: CASSERIPPNTIYF. CDR3 in DNA: TGTGCCAGCAGTGAACGGATCCCTCCGAACACCATATATTTT.

V gene TRBV20-1 combines with J gene TRBJ1-3, with D unresolved. CDR3 length: 13 amino acids. V dropped 1 base and J dropped 6 bases, with 10 bases sitting between them. Germline V gene lookup returns CDR1 DFQATT and CDR2 SNEGSKA (reference sequence). Here the CDR3 DNA reads TGCAGTGCTAGAGTTGCCAGGCTAAACACCATATATTTT. Its translation is CSARVARLNTIYF.

This clonotype was seen a few times. The chain has TRBV27 and TRBJ2-1; D is possibly TRBD2 (6 bases). CDR3 length equals 16 residues. CDR1 is MNHEY, CDR2 SMNVEV, per germline (reference sequence). Trimming left V 0 bases short and J 8 bases short, with 17 bases between. The CDR3 here is CASSLSPGVQSHEQFF. As DNA, the CDR3 is TGTGCCAGCAGTTTATCCCCGGGGGTGCAAAGTCATGAGCAGTTCTTC.

The V gene is TRBV20-1, the J gene TRBJ1-6; 7 nucleotides line up with TRBD1. This CDR3 spans 13 amino acids. The junction had 4 bases not matched to a gene; V was cut back by 0 bases and J by 11 bases. Germline lookup yields CDR1 DFQATT and CDR2 SNEGSKA (reference sequence). The CDR3 nucleotides are TGCAGTGCTAGAGAAACAGGGGAACCACCCCTCCACTTT. Amino acid sequence: CSARETGEPPLHF.

This clonotype was recorded many times. The chain is built from TRBV5-1 and TRBJ2-2; no firm D call. This CDR3 has 15 residues. Germline CDR1 reads SGHRS; CDR2 reads YFSETQ. Trimming took off 3 bases at V and 3 bases at J, with 12 bases between the two ends. The CDR3: CASSSYTDYTGELFF. In nucleotides, the CDR3 is TGCGCCAGCAGCTCCTACACCGACTACACCGGGGAGCTGTTTTTT.

The V call is TRBV25-1, the J call TRBJ1-4; 8 bases align to TRBD1. There are 16 residues in the CDR3. Trimming cost V 4 bases and J 8 bases; bases outside gene matches: 12. Per the germline V gene, CDR1 is MGHDK and CDR2 is SYGVNS. The CDR3: CASSAYPRGRNEKLFF. DNA of the CDR3: TGTGCCAGCAGTGCCTACCCCAGGGGGCGCAACGAAAAACTGTTTTTT.

Turning to this clonotype: One end of the junction varies from germline; a read error may be responsible. The chain is built from TRBV10-3 and TRBJ1-3, with a tentative D call TRBD1 (6 bases). Germline values: CDR1 ENHRY, CDR2 SYGVKD. The CDR3 totals 18 residues. The DNA for the CDR3 is TGTGCCATCAGTGAGTCGAAGAGATTGACAGGTAGTGGAAACACCACATATTTT. It specifies CAISESKRLTGSGNTTYF.